This T cell receptor (beta chain) came from a study of CD8+ T cells in alopecia areata. Study-wide background: Tofacitinib administration to treated patients was oral, at 5 to 10 mg twice daily.

Overall study findings and caveats: Sequenced scalp T cells also include alphabeta T cells resident in normal skin.

As regards this clone: The antigen remains unidentified.

This CDR3 is built from 16 residues. V lost 6 bases and J lost 7; bases outside the gene matches: 12. Germline V gives CDR1 MGHRA, CDR2 YSYEKL. The sequencing template was cDNA reverse transcribed from extracted RNA. Measured with immunoSEQ multiplex PCR; TCRdb has only the in-frame clones, and not every one. In the table there are 100,000 to 150,000 clones, approximately 49% of which are singletons. Sorting separated CD4+ and CD8+ T cells out of PBMCs. The sequence derives from a human donor with alopecia areata. The chain combines TRBV4-1 with TRBJ2-1, with 10 nucleotides matching TRBD2. Sequences were derived from CD8+ T cells sorted from blood, sampled at week 0. This CDR3 reads CASRITAGGQGNEQFF. The CDR3, as DNA: TGCGCCAGCAGGATCACAGCGGGGGGGCAGGGAAATGAGCAGTTCTTC.